The 32 T cell receptor beta chains in this list originate from one sample, sequenced in a study of cytotoxic CD8 clonotypes in ibrutinib-treated CLL. The assay was immunoSEQ multiplex PCR, and TCRdb's table has in-frame clones only and misses some. Among 200,000 to 250,000 clones listed, roughly 70% were seen once. Sequencing was performed on PBMCs, taken after 24 months of ibrutinib treatment. The receptor source for this set is a human donor with chronic lymphocytic leukemia.

The rearrangement uses TRBV7-9 and TRBJ1-4; D not resolved. The CDR3 is 11 residues long. Germline-derived CDR1 and CDR2 are SEHNR and FQNEAQ (reference sequence). V shed 5 bases and J shed 6 bases, with 4 bases lying between them. The CDR3 here is CASSRDEKLFF. The CDR3 DNA follows: TGTGCCAGCAGCCGCGATGAAAAACTGTTTTTT.

V is TRBV19 and J is TRBJ1-2; D not resolved. V was cut by 5 bases and J by 3 bases, with 10 bases left in between. The CDR3 has 13 residues. Germline values: CDR1 LNHDA, CDR2 SQIVND (reference sequence). CDR3 DNA: TGTGCCAGTAGTCCCCAGGAGGACTATGGCTACACCTTC. Its translation: CASSPQEDYGYTF.

This clone has only a few counts. In nucleotides, the CDR3 is TGTGCCAGCAGCCCTGGCCAACAGGGGCTCAACTCGAATACGCAGTATTTT. This gives the protein CASSPGQQGLNSNTQYF. This chain uses TRBV7-6 with TRBJ2-3; 7 positions match TRBD1. Per the germline V gene, CDR1 is SGHVS and CDR2 is FNYEAQ. This CDR3 is 17 amino acids long. Unmatched junction bases numbered 18, after V lost 5 bases and J lost 7 bases.

The gene calls are TRBV28 and TRBJ2-7; D is perhaps TRBD2 (7 bases). Between the trimmed V and J ends, which lost 6 bases and 5 bases, there was a span of 14 bases. CDR1 and CDR2 from the germline V gene are MDHEN and SYDVKM. There are 13 residues in the CDR3. The DNA for the CDR3 is TGTGCCAGCAGAGAAGGGGGGGGGCACGAGCAGTACTTC. Translation gives CASREGGGHEQYF.

The chain recombines TRBV9 with TRBJ1-2; a weak D match, TRBD1 (6 bases). The CDR3 totals 14 residues. Germline values: CDR1 SGDLS, CDR2 YYNGEE. The ends were cut back, 0 bases at V and 8 bases at J, with 14 bases in the middle. The CDR3 nucleotides are TGTGCCAGCAGCGTAGCTGCGGGGGCGCAAGGCTACACCTTC. It is translated as CASSVAAGAQGYTF.

This clone was counted a few times. The chain links TRBV9 to TRBJ1-2, with D maybe TRBD1 (6 bases). This CDR3 spans 13 amino acids. V lost 0 bases and J 6 bases, leaving 9 bases between the germline ends. Per germline, CDR1 SGDLS and CDR2 YYNGEE. The CDR3 region has the DNA TGTGCCAGCAGCGTAGGGGGGGCCGATGGCTACACCTTC. Residues: CASSVGGADGYTF.

V and J are TRBV19 and TRBJ2-1; D possibly uses TRBD1 or TRBD2 (6 bases each). Looked up from germline, CDR1 is LNHDA and CDR2 is SQIVND (reference sequence). V lost 5 bases and J lost 10, with 12 bases in between. There are 12 residues in the CDR3. CDR3 amino acids: CASSPRGREQFF. The CDR3 DNA sequence: TGTGCCAGTAGTCCCCGGGGGCGGGAGCAGTTCTTC.

This rearrangement joins TRBV7-3 to TRBJ2-1, with no clear D. CDR1 and CDR2 (germline): SGHTA, FQGTGA. V gave up 1 base and J gave up 6 bases, with 13 bases separating them. The CDR3 extends over 15 amino acids. The CDR3 DNA is TGTGCCAGCAGCTTAAATTACGGGTCCCTCAATGAGCAGTTCTTC. Translating it yields CASSLNYGSLNEQFF.

CDR3 DNA: TGCGCCAGCAGCCAAGGAAGAGGGGGCTTTGGAGACGAGCAGTACTTC. Amino acids: CASSQGRGGFGDEQYF. The chain employs TRBV4-3 and TRBJ2-7; 7 positions match TRBD1. V lost 1 base, J lost 5 bases, and 11 bases stayed unmatched. Per germline, CDR1 LGHNA and CDR2 YSLEER. The CDR3 contains 16 residues.

This clone turned up a few times. This rearrangement joins TRBV18 to TRBJ1-5, with 8 bases fitting TRBD1. The V gene end was trimmed by 3 bases and the J gene end by 7 bases; junction bases not matched to a gene: 8. Germline V lookup: CDR1 KGHSH, CDR2 LQKENI. This CDR3 has 15 residues. CDR3 DNA sequence: TGTGCCAGCTCACCCATGGCAGGGGGCGGACAGCCCCAGCATTTT. Its protein product is CASSPMAGGGQPQHF.

The chain carries TRBV7-6 and TRBJ1-5; D possibly corresponds to TRBD1 (6 bases). V was cut by 3 bases and J by 6 bases, with 12 bases left in between. This CDR3 is 14 amino acids long. Germline lookup yields CDR1 SGHVS and CDR2 FNYEAQ. The CDR3 DNA follows: TGTGCCAGCAGCTTCGGGGGGGGCGGTCAGCCCCAGCATTTT. Its translation is CASSFGGGGQPQHF.

The chain links TRBV4-1 to TRBJ2-7; D remains unclear. Trimming removed 0 bases from V and 6 bases from J, with 9 bases in between. The CDR3 is made up of 13 amino acids. Germline lookup yields CDR1 MGHRA and CDR2 YSYEKL. The CDR3 reads CASSQDTVTEQYF. CDR3 nucleotide sequence: TGCGCCAGCAGCCAAGATACGGTTACCGAGCAGTACTTC.

The CDR3 nucleotides are TGTGCCAGCAGCGGAACGGGGGCAAACAATGAGCAGTTCTTC. Protein sequence: CASSGTGANNEQFF. The J gene is TRBJ2-1, the V gene TRBV2; tentatively, D is TRBD1 or TRBD2 (6 bases each). CDR1 is SNHLY, CDR2 FYNNEI, per germline. The ends were cut back, 6 bases at V and 5 bases at J, with 14 bases in the middle. The CDR3 spans 14 residues.

This chain uses TRBV18 with TRBJ2-3; maybe TRBD2 (5 bases). Per the germline V gene, CDR1 is KGHSH and CDR2 is LQKENI. This CDR3 spans 14 amino acids. V lost 6 bases and J lost 1, with 11 bases in between. The CDR3 loop is CASSPSFGTDTQYF. CDR3 nucleotide sequence: TGTGCCAGCTCGCCTAGCTTCGGCACAGATACGCAGTATTTT.

The chain is built from TRBV7-2 and TRBJ2-5; the D call may be TRBD1 or TRBD2 (6 bases each). The germline gives CDR1 SGHTA, CDR2 FQGNSA. The CDR3 loop spans 15 amino acids. Trimming removed 5 bases at V and 5 bases at J, with 18 bases between. CDR3 nucleotides: TGTGCCAGCAGCCTCAAGGGGGGAGAAGTGGAGACCCAGTACTTC. Amino acids: CASSLKGGEVETQYF.

The chain couples TRBV7-9 to TRBJ2-3; 9 positions agree with TRBD1. V dropped 4 bases and J dropped 0; count of bases not matched to a gene: 11. The CDR3 runs to 18 residues. CDR1 and CDR2 from the germline V gene are SEHNR and FQNEAQ (reference sequence). The CDR3 reads CASSSSGQGDRSTDTQYF. The CDR3 DNA is TGTGCCAGCAGCTCGTCGGGACAGGGTGACAGAAGCACAGATACGCAGTATTTT.

The V and J genes are TRBV20-1 and TRBJ2-1; no definite D call. There are 11 residues in the CDR3. The germline CDR1 and CDR2 sequences are DFQATT and SNEGSKA (reference sequence). V was pared by 5 bases and J by 5 bases, with 7 bases between. Written as DNA, the CDR3 is TGCAGTGCTCCTTACCACAATGAGCAGTTCTTC. As protein: CSAPYHNEQFF.

The J gene is TRBJ2-6, the V gene TRBV28; weak D call: TRBD1 (5 bases). The CDR3 spans 16 residues. Trimming stripped 7 bases from V and 1 base from J, with 14 bases between. CDR1 and CDR2 (germline): MDHEN, SYDVKM. DNA of the CDR3: TGTGCCAGCATCCGGGCAGGGATGTCTGGGGCCAACGTCCTGACTTTC. Translated, it gives CASIRAGMSGANVLTF. Full variable domain (remainder filled in from reference TRBV28 and TRBJ2-6): DVKVTQSSRYLVKRTGEKVFLECVQDMDHENMFWYRQDPGLGLRLIYFSYDVKMKEKGDIPEGYSVSREKKERFSLILESASTNQTSMYLCASIRAGMSGANVLTFGAGSRLTVL.

The V gene is TRBV25-1, the J gene TRBJ2-7; D remains ambiguous. Trimming pared 4 bases from V and 4 bases from J, leaving 8 bases between. In germline, CDR1 is MGHDK, CDR2 SYGVNS. The CDR3 has 12 residues. DNA for the CDR3: TGTGCCAGCAGTGTGGACGGGTACGAGCAGTACTTC. It codes for CASSVDGYEQYF.

The chain joins TRBV7-2 to TRBJ2-7; the D gene could be TRBD1 or TRBD2 (5 bases each). From germline, CDR1 is SGHTA and CDR2 FQGNSA. V gave up 5 bases and J gave up 2 bases, with 13 bases separating them. The length of the CDR3 is 14 residues. CDR3 sequence reads: CASSPGDGPYEQYF. For the CDR3, the DNA is TGTGCCAGCAGCCCCGGGGACGGACCCTACGAGCAGTACTTC.

CDR3 sequence: CASSLALAGYYEQYF. The CDR3 DNA is TGCGCCAGCAGCTTGGCCCTAGCGGGTTACTACGAGCAGTACTTC. The chain carries TRBV5-1 and TRBJ2-7, with 8 bases matching TRBD2. V was pared by 0 bases and J by 3 bases, with 5 bases of the junction left unmatched. Per the germline V gene, CDR1 is SGHRS and CDR2 is YFSETQ. This CDR3 comprises 15 residues.

The genes are TRBV6-1 and TRBJ2-5; tentatively, D is TRBD1 (5 bases). The CDR3 extends over 14 amino acids. Between the trimmed V and J ends, which lost 7 bases and 5 bases, there was a span of 17 bases. Looked up from germline, CDR1 is MNHNS and CDR2 is SASEGT. The CDR3 bases are TGTGCCAGCACGATTTTGGCAGGGCTGGAGACCCAGTACTTC. Amino acid sequence: CASTILAGLETQYF.

This clone was counted a few times. CDR3 DNA sequence: TGTGCCAGCAGTTACATGGACTATCCCTACGAGCAGTACTTC. Translated: CASSYMDYPYEQYF. This chain links TRBV6-5 with TRBJ2-7, with a possible D match to TRBD2 (6 bases). V lost 2 bases, J lost 2 bases, and 10 bases lay in between. The germline CDR1 and CDR2 sequences are MNHEY and SVGAGI. The CDR3 length is 14 residues.

The CDR3 nucleotides are TGTGCCAGCAGCTCAGGAGAGACCCAGTACTTC. This translates into CASSSGETQYF. The chain links TRBV7-3 to TRBJ2-5; D call uncertain. This CDR3 comprises 11 residues. CDR1 SGHTA and CDR2 FQGTGA come from the germline V gene. V lost 4 bases to trimming and J lost 4 bases, with 4 bases between them.

This clone was counted only a few times. This chain's CDR3 is CASSQESGGWGGYTF. CDR3 bases: TGCGCCAGCAGCCAAGAAAGCGGGGGCTGGGGTGGCTACACCTTC. The chain links TRBV4-3 to TRBJ1-2; maybe TRBD1 (6 bases). The CDR3 extends over 15 amino acids. With 0 bases removed from V and 7 bases from J, the gap between germline ends came to 15 bases. Germline CDR1 LGHNA, CDR2 YSLEER.

This chain joins TRBV19 and TRBJ2-5; D remains ambiguous. The germline V gene encodes CDR1 LNHDA and CDR2 SQIVND (reference sequence). The V and J ends lost 5 bases and 2 bases respectively, with 9 bases between them. CDR3 length: 13 residues. The DNA for the CDR3 is TGTGCCAGTAGTCGACGGATACAAGAGACCCAGTACTTC. Its translation is CASSRRIQETQYF. Filled out from reference TRBV19 and TRBJ2-5, the complete variable domain reads DGGITQSPKYLFRKEGQNVTLSCEQNLNHDAMYWYRQDPGQGLRLIYYSQIVNDFQKGDIAEGYSVSREKKESFPLTVTSAQKNPTAFYLCASSRRIQETQYFGPGTRLLVL.

This rearrangement joins TRBV18 to TRBJ2-1; D not certain. The ends were cut back, 1 base at V and 8 bases at J, with 15 bases in the middle. Germline V lookup: CDR1 KGHSH, CDR2 LQKENI. This CDR3 has 15 residues. CDR3 region: CASSPRTGQSDEQFF. CDR3 DNA: TGTGCCAGCTCACCACGAACCGGGCAGAGCGATGAGCAGTTCTTC.

The chain recombines TRBV14 with TRBJ1-4; D perhaps matches TRBD1 (6 bases). V lost 0 bases, J lost 8 bases, and 22 bases lay in between. CDR1 is SGHDN, CDR2 FVKESK, per germline. There are 18 residues in the CDR3. The CDR3 region is CASSQDFVGPGVSEKLFF. The CDR3 region has the DNA TGTGCCAGCAGCCAAGATTTCGTCGGGCCAGGGGTTTCAGAAAAACTGTTTTTT.

For the CDR3, the DNA is TGTGCCAGCAGCTTAGGAGACAGGGGCATTGAAAAACTGTTTTTT. Translated, it gives CASSLGDRGIEKLFF. This chain links TRBV7-9 with TRBJ1-4, with 8 bases matching TRBD1. CDR1 and CDR2 from the germline V gene are SEHNR and FQNEAQ (reference sequence). The CDR3 totals 15 residues. J gave up 7 bases and V 1 base, and 5 bases lay outside the gene matches. The whole variable domain, remainder taken from reference TRBV7-9 and TRBJ1-4, is DTGVSQNPRHKITKRGQNVTFRCDPISEHNRLYWYRQTLGQGPEFLTYFQNEAQLEKSRLLSDRFSAERPKGSFSTLEIQRTEQGDSAMYLCASSLGDRGIEKLFFGSGTQLSVL.

The chain links TRBV20-1 to TRBJ2-5; perhaps TRBD1 as D (5 bases). The CDR3 totals 11 residues. V was clipped by 4 bases and J by 5 bases, with 8 bases between them. Germline V CDR1 and CDR2: DFQATT, SNEGSKA (reference sequence). In DNA, the CDR3 is TGCAGTGCTACAGGGCGGGAGACCCAGTACTTC. Amino acid sequence: CSATGRETQYF.

The chain links TRBV6-6 to TRBJ2-7; D is uncertain. The CDR3 has 14 amino acids. Germline CDR1 MNHNY, CDR2 SVGAGI (reference sequence). V gave up 7 bases and J gave up 2 bases, with 15 bases separating them. CDR3 sequence: CASTRIKDPYEQYF. The CDR3 DNA is TGTGCCAGCACCAGGATTAAGGATCCCTACGAGCAGTACTTC.

The J gene is TRBJ2-1, the V gene TRBV27; 9 positions match TRBD1. Per the germline V gene, CDR1 is MNHEY and CDR2 is SMNVEV (reference sequence). With V trimmed by 3 bases and J by 8 bases, 14 bases remained unmatched. The CDR3 is made up of 17 amino acids. CDR3: CASSFRLGQGLTYEQFF. CDR3 in DNA: TGTGCCAGCAGTTTCAGGTTGGGACAGGGATTAACATATGAGCAGTTCTTC.